This passage covers 21 T cell receptor beta chains from one sample sequenced in a study of shared clonotypes between healthy human individuals. The data were produced by immunoSEQ multiplex PCR, yet TCRdb's version contains in-frame clones alone and is incomplete. This sample carries 2 million to 2.5 million clones, 85% to 95% of them seen once, and the ten largest clones take around 0.35%. The sample was naive CD4+ T cells from PBMCs. Specified subset: CD45RA+ positively selected. These receptor sequences come from a man aged 18-30 years in good health. Some clones in this sample may be carry-over from other donors' samples.

This rearrangement joins TRBV5-6 to TRBJ2-1; a possible D gene is TRBD2 (6 bases). Looked up from germline, CDR1 is SGHDT and CDR2 is YYEEEE. The CDR3 loop spans 13 amino acids. Trimming removed 2 bases at V and 9 bases at J, with 12 bases between. The CDR3 loop reads CASSFQLGGEQFF. Here the CDR3 DNA reads TGTGCCAGCAGCTTTCAACTGGGAGGTGAGCAGTTCTTC.

V is TRBV19 and J is TRBJ1-2; D is unclear. The germline V gene encodes CDR1 LNHDA and CDR2 SQIVND (reference sequence). The CDR3 runs 12 residues. Trimming cost V 6 bases and J 2 bases, with 7 bases left between them. Here the CDR3 reads CASREKNYGYTF. The CDR3 DNA follows: TGTGCCAGTAGAGAGAAAAACTATGGCTACACCTTC.

V and J are TRBV11-2 and TRBJ2-7, with no clear D. CDR1 SGHAT and CDR2 FQNNGV come from the germline V gene. V dropped 5 bases and J dropped 2 bases, with 16 bases sitting between them. The CDR3 contains 15 residues. CDR3 DNA: TGTGCCAGCAGCGGGCTCAGAGCCTCCGCCTACGAGCAGTACTTC. The encoded protein is CASSGLRASAYEQYF.

The rearrangement joins TRBV19 to TRBJ2-1; 9 bases are a match to TRBD2. Germline V CDR1 and CDR2: LNHDA, SQIVND (reference sequence). V lost 5 bases, J lost 4 bases, and 3 bases stayed unmatched. This CDR3 is 14 amino acids long. For the CDR3, the DNA is TGTGCCAGTAGTGAGGGACTAGCATACAATGAGCAGTTCTTC. It codes for CASSEGLAYNEQFF.

The chain carries TRBV5-5 and TRBJ1-2, with TRBD1 as a possible D gene (6 bases). Per the germline V gene, CDR1 is SGHKS and CDR2 is YYEKEE (reference sequence). This CDR3 contains 15 residues. Trimming removed 1 base from V and 6 bases from J, with 16 bases in between. This chain's CDR3 is CASSLIGGAEDGYTF. CDR3 bases: TGTGCCAGCAGCTTGATTGGGGGCGCAGAGGATGGCTACACCTTC.

Concerning this clone: Germline is not matched at one junction end, which may reflect a read error. The V and J genes are TRBV20-1 and TRBJ2-7; 8 nucleotides align to TRBD2. Germline CDR1 DFQATT, CDR2 SNEGSKA (reference sequence). The CDR3 consists of 11 residues. As DNA, the CDR3 is TGCAGTGCTAGGGGGCTAGCGGGCGTGGATTTC. This encodes CSARGLAGVDF.

The rearrangement links TRBV18 to TRBJ1-1, with 8 bases that match TRBD1. Germline-derived CDR1 and CDR2 are KGHSH and LQKENI. The J segment lost 1 base and the V segment lost 6 bases, leaving 7 bases of the junction unmatched. This CDR3 spans 15 amino acids. The CDR3 DNA is TGTGCCAGCTCCCGGGAGGGGACAGGGAACACTGAAGCTTTCTTT. This encodes CASSREGTGNTEAFF.

The chain joins TRBV30 to TRBJ1-4; D is uncertain. In germline, CDR1 is GTSNPN, CDR2 SVGIG (reference sequence). The CDR3 covers 16 residues. The V end was cut by 5 bases, the J end by 8 bases, with 24 bases between. CDR3 amino acids: CAWLRKTHGFREKLFF. CDR3 bases: TGTGCCTGGCTGAGAAAGACACACGGTTTTCGGGAAAAACTGTTTTTT.

The CDR3 bases are TGCGCCAGCAGCGACGACACAGGGGATAGATCCCCCTACGAGCAGTACTTC. Translation gives CASSDDTGDRSPYEQYF. V usage is TRBV10-1 and J usage is TRBJ2-7; 7 nucleotides match TRBD1. The CDR3 is made up of 17 amino acids. Germline V lookup: CDR1 WNHNN, CDR2 SYGVQD (reference sequence). Trimming at V came to 6 bases and at J to 2 bases, leaving 16 bases not matched to a gene.

The chain joins TRBV28 to TRBJ2-5; D may be TRBD1 (5 bases). V lost 4 bases, J lost 4 bases, and 16 bases lay in between. The length of the CDR3 is 15 residues. The germline gives CDR1 MDHEN, CDR2 SYDVKM. In nucleotides, the CDR3 is TGTGCCAGCAGTTCGCACAGTGGGGCGCGAGAGACCCAGTACTTC. Amino acids: CASSSHSGARETQYF. Looking up the rest from reference TRBV28 and TRBJ2-5 gives the full variable domain: DVKVTQSSRYLVKRTGEKVFLECVQDMDHENMFWYRQDPGLGLRLIYFSYDVKMKEKGDIPEGYSVSREKKERFSLILESASTNQTSMYLCASSSHSGARETQYFGPGTRLLVL.

The chain employs TRBV11-2 and TRBJ2-7; 11 bases agree with TRBD2. The CDR3 has 14 residues. Per the germline V gene, CDR1 is SGHAT and CDR2 is FQNNGV. J gave up 3 bases and V 5 bases, and 3 bases lay outside the gene matches. The CDR3 here is CASSHSGGDYEQYF. The DNA for the CDR3 is TGTGCCAGCAGCCATAGCGGGGGGGACTACGAGCAGTACTTC.

This chain joins TRBV6-5 and TRBJ1-5; D gene uncertain. Germline V gene lookup returns CDR1 MNHEY and CDR2 SVGAGI. This CDR3 contains 16 residues. Deletions cut 4 bases from V and 1 base from J, with 14 bases between. The CDR3 DNA sequence: TGTGCCAGCAGTTTCTCACGGGTTCCAAGCAATCAGCCCCAGCATTTT. It translates to CASSFSRVPSNQPQHF.

This chain links TRBV6-5 with TRBJ1-1; no clear D gene. Germline V gene data show CDR1 as MNHEY and CDR2 as SVGAGI. The V end lost 5 bases, the J end lost 1 base, and 11 bases lay between the germline ends. The CDR3 has 14 residues. The CDR3 loop is CASSPPSRNTEAFF. As DNA, the CDR3 is TGTGCCAGCAGTCCCCCTTCACGGAACACTGAAGCTTTCTTT.

This CDR3 reads CASSFPIGETQYF. In DNA, the CDR3 is TGTGCCAGCAGTTTTCCTATCGGAGAGACCCAGTACTTC. The rearrangement joins TRBV28 to TRBJ2-5, with D hard to call. V gave up 3 bases and J gave up 4 bases, with 9 bases separating them. CDR3 length: 13 amino acids. The germline gives CDR1 MDHEN, CDR2 SYDVKM. The whole variable domain, remainder taken from reference TRBV28 and TRBJ2-5, is DVKVTQSSRYLVKRTGEKVFLECVQDMDHENMFWYRQDPGLGLRLIYFSYDVKMKEKGDIPEGYSVSREKKERFSLILESASTNQTSMYLCASSFPIGETQYFGPGTRLLVL.

J is TRBJ1-5 and V is TRBV28; possible D gene TRBD1, 6 bases. Germline CDR1 MDHEN, CDR2 SYDVKM. The V end lost 2 bases, the J end lost 6 bases, and 20 bases lay between the germline ends. This CDR3 is built from 17 residues. CDR3 in DNA: TGTGCCAGCAGTTTAGTGGGGGCGCGGGGAGTCTCTCAGCCCCAGCATTTT. Its translation: CASSLVGARGVSQPQHF.

To note about this clone: The sample contains more than one DNA sequence encoding this CDR3. V is TRBV5-1 and J is TRBJ1-1; 11 bases are shared with TRBD1. CDR3 length: 14 amino acids. Germline CDR1 SGHRS, CDR2 YFSETQ. V was clipped by 4 bases and J by 4 bases; unmatched bases: 3. The CDR3 protein is CASSPGTGGTEAFF. CDR3 nucleotide sequence: TGCGCCAGCAGCCCTGGGACAGGGGGCACTGAAGCTTTCTTT.

The V gene is TRBV5-1, the J gene TRBJ2-1; 8 positions match TRBD2. With V trimmed by 4 bases and J by 8 bases, 23 bases remained unmatched. This CDR3 contains 19 residues. Germline V CDR1 and CDR2: SGHRS, YFSETQ. The CDR3 nucleotides are TGCGCCAGCAGCCCCGGGCGGCTAGCGGGCTACCCTGTGACGGATGAGCAGTTCTTC. Residues: CASSPGRLAGYPVTDEQFF. Full variable domain (missing parts from reference TRBV5-1 and TRBJ2-1): KAGVTQTPRYLIKTRGQQVTLSCSPISGHRSVSWYQQTPGQGLQFLFEYFSETQRNKGNFPGRFSGRQFSNSRSEMNVSTLELGDSALYLCASSPGRLAGYPVTDEQFFGPGTRLTVL.

The CDR3 is CASSHRGPRYEQYF. CDR3 nucleotides: TGTGCCAGCAGCCACCGCGGTCCGAGGTACGAGCAGTACTTC. The rearrangement uses TRBV14 and TRBJ2-7, with unresolved D. V lost 3 bases and J lost 4, with 13 bases in between. Germline V gene lookup returns CDR1 SGHDN and CDR2 FVKESK. The CDR3 is made up of 14 amino acids.

This clone has only a few counts. Other DNA sequences in this sample translate to the same CDR3. The gene calls are TRBV5-1 and TRBJ2-7; tentatively, D is TRBD1 (5 bases). This CDR3 region has 14 residues. Per germline, CDR1 SGHRS and CDR2 YFSETQ. V was clipped by 0 bases and J by 2 bases, with 9 bases between them. The chain's CDR3 is CASSLGGGTYEQYF. CDR3 DNA: TGCGCCAGCAGCTTGGGGGGCGGAACCTACGAGCAGTACTTC.

The chain links TRBV7-8 to TRBJ1-2; D possibly corresponds to TRBD1 (5 bases). Trimming pared 6 bases from V and 4 bases from J, leaving 18 bases between. There are 15 residues in the CDR3. Germline V gene data show CDR1 as SGHVS and CDR2 as FQNEAQ. The CDR3 nucleotides read TGTGCCAGCAGTACAACCGCGACAGCTTCCTATGGCTACACCTTC. Protein product: CASSTTATASYGYTF.

V and J are TRBV28 and TRBJ2-2; 7 bases map to TRBD1. The CDR3 is 14 amino acids. Germline CDR1 is MDHEN and CDR2 is SYDVKM. The V segment lost 6 bases and the J segment 8 bases; nucleotides outside the gene matches: 9. The CDR3 is CASSPTGATGELFF. CDR3 DNA sequence: TGTGCCAGCAGCCCTACAGGGGCTACGGGGGAGCTGTTTTTT.